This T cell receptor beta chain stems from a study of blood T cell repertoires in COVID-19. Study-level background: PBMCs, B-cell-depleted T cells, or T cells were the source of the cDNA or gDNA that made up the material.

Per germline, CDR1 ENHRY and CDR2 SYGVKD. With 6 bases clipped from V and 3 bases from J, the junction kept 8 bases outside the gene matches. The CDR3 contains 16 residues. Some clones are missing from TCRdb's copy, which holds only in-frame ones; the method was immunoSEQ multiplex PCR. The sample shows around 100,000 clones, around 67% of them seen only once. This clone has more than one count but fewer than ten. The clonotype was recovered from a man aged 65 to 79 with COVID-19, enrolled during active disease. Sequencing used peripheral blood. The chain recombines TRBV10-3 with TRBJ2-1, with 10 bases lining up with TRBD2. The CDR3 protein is CAISTGLAVYYNEQFF. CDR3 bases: TGTGCCATCAGCACCGGACTAGCGGTATACTACAATGAGCAGTTCTTC.